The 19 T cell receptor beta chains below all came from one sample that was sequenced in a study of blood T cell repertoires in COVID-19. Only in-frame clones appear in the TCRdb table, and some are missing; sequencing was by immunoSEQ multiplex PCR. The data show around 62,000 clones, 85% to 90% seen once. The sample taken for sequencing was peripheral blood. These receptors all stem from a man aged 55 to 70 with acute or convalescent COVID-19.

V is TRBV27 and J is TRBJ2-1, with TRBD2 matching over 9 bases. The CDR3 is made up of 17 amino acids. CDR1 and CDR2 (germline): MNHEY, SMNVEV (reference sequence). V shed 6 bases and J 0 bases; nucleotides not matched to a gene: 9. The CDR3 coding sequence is TGTGCCAGCAGCCATAGCGGGGGAACCGACTCCTACAATGAGCAGTTCTTC. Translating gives CASSHSGGTDSYNEQFF.

The CDR3: CASSNYTSGSTDTQYF. The CDR3 bases are TGTGCCAGTAGTAACTATACTAGCGGGAGCACAGATACGCAGTATTTT. The chain combines TRBV19 with TRBJ2-3; TRBD2 aligns across 9 bases. Looked up from germline, CDR1 is LNHDA and CDR2 is SQIVND (reference sequence). This CDR3 region has 16 residues. The V and J ends lost 4 bases and 0 bases, in that order; junction bases with no gene match: 5.

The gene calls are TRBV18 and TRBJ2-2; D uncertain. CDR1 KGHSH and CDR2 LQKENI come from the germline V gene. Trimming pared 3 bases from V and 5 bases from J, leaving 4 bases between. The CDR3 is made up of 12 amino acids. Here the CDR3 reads CASSPSTGELFF. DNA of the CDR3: TGTGCCAGCTCACCTTCAACCGGGGAGCTGTTTTTT.

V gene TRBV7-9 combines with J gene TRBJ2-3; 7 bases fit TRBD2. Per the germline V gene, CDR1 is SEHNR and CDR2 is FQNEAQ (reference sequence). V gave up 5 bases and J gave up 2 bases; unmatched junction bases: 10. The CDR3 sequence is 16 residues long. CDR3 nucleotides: TGTGCCAGCAGCACTCCCACTAGCGTGAACACAGATACGCAGTATTTT. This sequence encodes CASSTPTSVNTDTQYF.

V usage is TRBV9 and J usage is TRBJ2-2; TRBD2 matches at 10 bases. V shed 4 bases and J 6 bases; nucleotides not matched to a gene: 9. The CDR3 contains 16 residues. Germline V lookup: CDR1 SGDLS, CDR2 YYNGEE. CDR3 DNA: TGTGCCAGCAGCCCCGATTGGAGCGGGAGGGCCGGGGAGCTGTTTTTT. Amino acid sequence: CASSPDWSGRAGELFF.

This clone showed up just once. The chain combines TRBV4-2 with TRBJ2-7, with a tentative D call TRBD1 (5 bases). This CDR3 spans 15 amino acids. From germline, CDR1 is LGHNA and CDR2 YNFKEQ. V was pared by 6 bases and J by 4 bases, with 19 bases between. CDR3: CASRFTEQGRYEQYF. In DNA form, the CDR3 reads TGTGCCAGCAGATTCACCGAGCAGGGAAGGTACGAGCAGTACTTC.

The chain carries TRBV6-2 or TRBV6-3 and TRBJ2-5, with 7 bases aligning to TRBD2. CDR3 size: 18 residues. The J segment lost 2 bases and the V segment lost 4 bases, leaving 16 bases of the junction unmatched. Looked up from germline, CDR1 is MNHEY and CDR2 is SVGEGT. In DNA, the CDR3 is TGTGCCAGCAGTTCCGACGACGGACTAGTAGAAGGGCAAGAGACCCAGTACTTC. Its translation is CASSSDDGLVEGQETQYF.

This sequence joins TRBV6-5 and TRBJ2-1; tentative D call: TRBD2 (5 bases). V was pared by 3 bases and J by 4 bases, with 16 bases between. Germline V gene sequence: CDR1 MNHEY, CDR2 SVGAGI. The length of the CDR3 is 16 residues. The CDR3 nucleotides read TGTGCCAGCAGTTATGTGGAAGGGCGAGGGTACAATGAGCAGTTCTTC. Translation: CASSYVEGRGYNEQFF.

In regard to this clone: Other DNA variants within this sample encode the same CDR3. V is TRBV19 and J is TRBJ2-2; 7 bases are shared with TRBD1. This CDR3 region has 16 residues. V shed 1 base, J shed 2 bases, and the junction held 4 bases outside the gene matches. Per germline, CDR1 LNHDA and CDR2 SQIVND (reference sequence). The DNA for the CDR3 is TGTGCCAGTAGTATAGCCGGGACAGCAAACACCGGGGAGCTGTTTTTT. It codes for CASSIAGTANTGELFF.

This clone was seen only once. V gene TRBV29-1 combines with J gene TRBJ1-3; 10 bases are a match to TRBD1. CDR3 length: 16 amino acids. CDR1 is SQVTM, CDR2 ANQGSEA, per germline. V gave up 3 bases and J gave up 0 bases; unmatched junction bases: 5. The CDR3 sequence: CSVEGTGENSGNTIYF. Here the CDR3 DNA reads TGCAGCGTTGAGGGGACAGGGGAGAACTCTGGAAACACCATATATTTT.

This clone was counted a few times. In DNA form, the CDR3 reads TGTGCCAGCAGCTTAGTCCCCGGGAACACTGAAGCTTTCTTT. This translates into CASSLVPGNTEAFF. The chain has TRBV7-2 and TRBJ1-1, with D hard to call. V lost 1 base to trimming and J lost 1 base, with 7 bases between them. Per germline, CDR1 SGHTA and CDR2 FQGNSA. The CDR3 length is 14 residues.

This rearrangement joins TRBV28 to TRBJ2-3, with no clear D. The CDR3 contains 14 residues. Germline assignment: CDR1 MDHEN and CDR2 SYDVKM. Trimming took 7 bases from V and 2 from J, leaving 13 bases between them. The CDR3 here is CASTVLRPTDTQYF. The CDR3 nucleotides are TGTGCCAGCACAGTGTTACGTCCCACAGATACGCAGTATTTT.

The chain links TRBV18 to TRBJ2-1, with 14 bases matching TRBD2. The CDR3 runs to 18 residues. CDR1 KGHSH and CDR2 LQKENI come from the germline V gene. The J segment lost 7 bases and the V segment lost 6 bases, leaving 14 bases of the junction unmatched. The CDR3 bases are TGTGCCAGCTCTCGACTAGCGGGAGGGCCCTCTTCAAGTAATGAGCAGTTCTTC. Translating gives CASSRLAGGPSSSNEQFF.

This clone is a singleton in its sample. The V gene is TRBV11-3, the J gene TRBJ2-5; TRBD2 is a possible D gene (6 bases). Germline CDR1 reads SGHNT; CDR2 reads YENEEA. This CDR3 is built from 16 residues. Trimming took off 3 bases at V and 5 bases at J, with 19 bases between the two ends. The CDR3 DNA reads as TGTGCCAGCAGCTTCCCGACCGGGGGTACCAGGGAGACCCAGTACTTC. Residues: CASSFPTGGTRETQYF.

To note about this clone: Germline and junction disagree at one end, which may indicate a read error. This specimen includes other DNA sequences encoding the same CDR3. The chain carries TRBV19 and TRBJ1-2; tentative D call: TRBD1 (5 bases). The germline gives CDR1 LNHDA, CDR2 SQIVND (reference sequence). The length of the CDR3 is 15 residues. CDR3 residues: CASSIDLRQPYGYTF. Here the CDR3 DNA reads TGTGCCAGTAGTATAGATCTACGACAGCCCTATGGCTACACCTTT.

CDR3 bases: TGTGCCAGCAGTTTACGGGCAGGGAAAGCGGGAAACACCATATATTTT. It yields the protein CASSLRAGKAGNTIYF. This chain connects TRBV28 to TRBJ1-3, with D possibly being TRBD1 (5 bases). This CDR3 spans 16 amino acids. Germline lookup yields CDR1 MDHEN and CDR2 SYDVKM. The ends were cut back, 2 bases at V and 4 bases at J, with 15 bases in the middle.

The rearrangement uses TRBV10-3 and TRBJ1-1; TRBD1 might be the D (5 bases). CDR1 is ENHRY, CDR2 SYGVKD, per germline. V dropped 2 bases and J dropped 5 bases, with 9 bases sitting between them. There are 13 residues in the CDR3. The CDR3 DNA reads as TGTGCCATCAGTGAGGGGGCTGAGACTGAAGCTTTCTTT. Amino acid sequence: CAISEGAETEAFF.

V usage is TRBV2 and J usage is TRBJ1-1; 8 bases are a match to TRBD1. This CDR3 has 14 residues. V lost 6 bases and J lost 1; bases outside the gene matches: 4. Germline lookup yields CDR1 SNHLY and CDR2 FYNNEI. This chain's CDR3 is CASRDRVGNTEAFF. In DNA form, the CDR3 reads TGTGCCAGCAGGGACAGGGTAGGGAACACTGAAGCTTTCTTT.

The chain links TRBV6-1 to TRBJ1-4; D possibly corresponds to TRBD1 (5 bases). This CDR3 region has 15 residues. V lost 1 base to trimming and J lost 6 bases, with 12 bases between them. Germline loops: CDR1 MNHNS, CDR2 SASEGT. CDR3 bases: TGTGCCAGCAGTGAAGGGCCAGGGTGGGATGAAAAACTGTTTTTT. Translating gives CASSEGPGWDEKLFF.